The 5 T cell receptor beta chains below were found in one sample sequenced in a study of T cell repertoires in cytomegalovirus infection. TCRdb called the reads again in MiXCR, with one record for every CDR3 protein. The profile shows around 630,000 distinct CDR3 sequences, less than 25% of them singletons. Sequencing input: CD8+ T cells from PBMCs. The receptors shown here come from a human donor in good health (CMV status not recorded). Some clones in this sample may be carry-over from other donors' samples.

V and J are TRBV5-6 and TRBJ2-5; maybe TRBD1 (5 bases). Looked up from germline, CDR1 is SGHDT and CDR2 is YYEEEE. The CDR3 totals 15 residues. Trimming shortened V by 3 bases and J by 2 bases, and 14 bases separated the two germline ends. DNA for the CDR3: TGTGCCAGCAGCTCCACACCTACAGGACAAGAGACCCAGTACTTC. Translating it yields CASSSTPTGQETQYF.

The chain links TRBV4-1 to TRBJ2-7, with a tentative D call TRBD1 (6 bases). The germline gives CDR1 MGHRA, CDR2 YSYEKL. CDR3 length: 16 residues. CDR3 region: CANSQDPGQLYYEQYV. CDR3 DNA: TGTGCCAACAGCCAAGATCCTGGACAGTTATACTACGAGCAGTACGTC.

The V gene is TRBV25-1, the J gene TRBJ1-6; TRBD1 is a possible D gene (6 bases). The CDR3 runs 16 residues. The germline gives CDR1 MGHDK, CDR2 SYGVNS. Trimming shortened V by 4 bases and J by 8 bases, and 18 bases separated the two germline ends. CDR3 coding DNA: TGTGCCAGCAGTGCCCCGGACAGCCTGGAGGATTCACCCCTCCACTTT. Amino acid sequence: CASSAPDSLEDSPLHF.

This clonotype has a count of ten or more. The chain couples TRBV7-9 to TRBJ2-1; D may be TRBD1 or TRBD2 (5 bases each). The CDR3 sequence is 12 residues long. Germline V gene sequence: CDR1 SEHNR, CDR2 FQNEAQ (reference sequence). The V end was cut by 5 bases, the J end by 7 bases, with 9 bases between. CDR3 sequence reads: CASSLGTNEQFF. In DNA form, the CDR3 reads TGTGCCAGCAGCCTCGGGACGAATGAGCAGTTCTTC.

The chain uses TRBV6-2 or TRBV6-3 and TRBJ2-1; no clear D. Looked up from germline, CDR1 is MNHEY and CDR2 is SVGEGT. Deletions cut 6 bases from V and 0 bases from J, with 18 bases between. The length of the CDR3 is 17 residues. CDR3 protein: CASRTILDVGSYNEQFF. In DNA, the CDR3 is TGTGCCAGCAGGACCATCTTGGACGTGGGCTCCTACAATGAGCAGTTCTTC.